This T cell receptor beta chain is drawn from a study of T cell clones after liver transplantation. At the level of the study: TCRbeta sequencing after a pre-transplant mixed lymphocyte reaction identified graft-donor-reactive clones, later tracked in post-transplant blood. Study findings and constraints: Conclusions were preliminary, with small, heterogeneous patient groups. Low donor cell numbers restricted donor-reactive repertoire measurement in a couple of subjects.

In the case of this clone: Its antigen is not known.

Looked up from germline, CDR1 is SGHAT and CDR2 is FQDESV (reference sequence). The CDR3 runs 15 residues. Trimming took 5 bases from V and 3 from J; bases not matched to a gene: 2. The protocol was immunoSEQ multiplex PCR, while the TCRdb copy is restricted to in-frame clones and leaves out a portion. The data contain some 110,000 clones, 75% to 85% of them singletons. This sequence originates from a human donor who received a liver transplant. The rearrangement joins TRBV11-1 to TRBJ2-6; 9 bases line up with TRBD2. This sample comprised CD4+ T cells from blood, obtained before liver transplant. CDR3: CASSPRGGGANVLTF. In nucleotides, the CDR3 is TGTGCCAGCAGCCCGCGGGGGGGTGGGGCCAACGTCCTGACTTTC.